This T cell receptor beta chain was identified in a study of blood T cell repertoires in COVID-19. For the study at large: There were acute and convalescent COVID-19 samples, and they came from the United States, Italy and Spain. T cells, B-cell-depleted T cells, or PBMCs supplied cDNA or gDNA.

As handled by the study authors: Counts of nucleated cells, estimated from reference gene primer amplification, were obtained. Produced via immunoSEQ multiplex PCR; TCRdb's table is partial and in-frame only. V, J and clone size reflect that table, while D and trimming were determined from the DNA. The sample lists about 80,000 clones, roughly 80% occurring once. Germline CDR1 is SGHNT and CDR2 is YYREEE (reference sequence). The CDR3 consists of 14 residues. V lost 5 bases and J 11 bases, leaving 22 bases between the germline ends. The clonotype originates from a woman aged 70-85 years with acute or convalescent COVID-19. Sequenced sample: peripheral blood. The V call is TRBV5-4, the J call TRBJ1-1, with D possibly being TRBD1 (5 bases). The CDR3 DNA follows: TGTGCCAGCAGTTACGCGGGGGGTTCGGGGTCGGCTTTCTTT. This encodes CASSYAGGSGSAFF. Filled out from reference TRBV5-4 and TRBJ1-1, the complete variable domain reads ETGVTQSPTHLIKTRGQQVTLRCSSQSGHNTVSWYQQALGQGPQFIFQYYREEENGRGNFPPRFSGLQFPNYSSELNVNALELDDSALYLCASSYAGGSGSAFFGQGTRLTVV.